Listed below are T cell receptor beta chains from one sample, sequenced in a study of T-cell reconstitution after alpha-beta-depleted transplantation in children. TCRdb processed the PCR reads anew with MiXCR; each CDR3 protein has one entry. The table records some 500,000 distinct CDR3 sequences, about 33% of them present only once. Material: PBMCs from the stem cell graft donor, obtained from the stem cell graft. These receptors came from a human donor who donated a stem cell graft to a child with aplastic anemia. Each CDR3 is given with its conserved first and last residue.

V gene	J gene	CDR3 protein
TRBV7-2	TRBJ2-5	CASSLHTLAGGKETQYF
TRBV12-3/TRBV12-4	TRBJ2-1	CASSPGLGLEQFF
TRBV29-1	TRBJ2-7	CSGGDRGYSEQYF
TRBV6-5	TRBJ2-7	CASSYSWGLAGNSYEQYF
TRBV29-1	TRBJ1-1	CSVLGQTNTEAFF
TRBV6-6	TRBJ2-7	CASSGSAYEQYF
TRBV7-8	TRBJ1-1	CASSLVGSTEAFF
TRBV4-3	TRBJ1-5	CASSQDTDQPQHF
TRBV13	TRBJ2-1	CASSFGRDHNEQFF
TRBV29-1	TRBJ2-1	CSVAQDTFYEQFF
TRBV5-1	TRBJ1-1	CASSKDAGGGTEAFF
TRBV4-3	TRBJ2-7	CASSQLRDYEQYF
TRBV27	TRBJ1-5	CASSLGGVQPQHF
TRBV25-1	TRBJ2-7	CASGSGEQYF
TRBV20-1	TRBJ1-1	CSAKGGHLGEAFF
TRBV20-1	TRBJ1-5	CSASAGNSNQPQHF
TRBV23-1	TRBJ2-3	CASSQSQRLTDTQYF
TRBV18	TRBJ1-2	CASSPLSGIGDGYTF
TRBV20-1	TRBJ1-1	CSATRTANTEAFF
TRBV20-1	TRBJ2-2	CSLRGNTGELFF
TRBV20-1	TRBJ2-1	CSAPGLAGSRDNEQFF
TRBV11-2	TRBJ2-7	CASSLASYEQYF
TRBV28	TRBJ2-3	CASRGFREGRTDTQYF
TRBV4-3	TRBJ1-6	CASSQTVQGDSPLHF
TRBV29-1	TRBJ1-1	CSVGSRYEAFF